This is a list of T cell receptor beta chains from one sample in a study of T cells in Graves' hyperthyroidism and ophthalmopathy. MiXCR, run by TCRdb on the multiplex PCR reads, gives a single entry per CDR3 protein. The sample contains 500,000 to 550,000 distinct CDR3 sequences, 20% of which appear only once. The source material was blood. Every receptor here comes from a young man with Graves' hyperthyroidism. The CDR3 runs from the conserved cysteine through the conserved F or W. Each record gives: D gene, clone size, V gene, J gene, CDR3 DNA, CDR3 protein. D genes are given only for firm matches. The listing skips clone size in some rows; elsewhere it reads once, few, many or a size class.

>NA|NA|TRBV9|TRBJ2-7
TGTGCCAGCAGCGTAGGGCCCCCGACCTACGAGCAGTACTTC
CASSVGPPTYEQYF
>TRBD1|NA|TRBV30|TRBJ1-2
TGTGCCTGGAGTTTAGGGGGCAGGTCTGGCTACACCTTC
CAWSLGGRSGYTF
>NA|many|TRBV12-3/TRBV12-4|TRBJ1-2
TGTGCCAGCAGTTCCCAACCAGGGGTAGACGGCTACACCTTC
CASSSQPGVDGYTF
>NA|few|TRBV28|TRBJ2-5
TGTGCCAGCAGTGCGCAGACAGCGAAAGAGACCCAGTACTTC
CASSAQTAKETQYF
>NA|NA|TRBV15|TRBJ1-1
TGTGCCACCAGCTCTCGCAGGGACGGGAGCACTGAAGCTTTCTTT
CATSSRRDGSTEAFF
>NA|NA|TRBV12-3/TRBV12-4|TRBJ1-1
TGTGCCAGCAGTCAACAGGATTGGAGCGCTGAAGCTTTCTTT
CASSQQDWSAEAFF
>NA|many|TRBV28|TRBJ1-1
TGTGCCAGCAGTTTATCCGCGGACAATGAAGCTTTCTTT
CASSLSADNEAFF
>NA|many|TRBV13|TRBJ1-1
TGTGCCAGCAGCTTATTTCGGGATAGGACTGAAGCTTTCTTT
CASSLFRDRTEAFF
>NA|NA|TRBV7-2|TRBJ2-7
TGTGCCAGCAGCTTAGTCGCTAGCTCCCCAGACGAGCAGTACTTC
CASSLVASSPDEQYF
>NA|many|TRBV7-8|TRBJ2-2
TGTGCCAGCAGCTTAGAAGCGGGCGGGGAGCTGTTTTTT
CASSLEAGGELFF
>NA|NA|TRBV9|TRBJ2-2
TGTGCCAGCAGCGTAGTTTCGAACACCGGGGAGCTGTTTTTT
CASSVVSNTGELFF
>NA|many|TRBV13|TRBJ1-1
TGTGCCAGCAGCCAGGGACTGCCGAACACTGAAGCTTTCTTT
CASSQGLPNTEAFF
>NA|few|TRBV18|TRBJ1-1
TGTGCCAGCTCACCACGCCAGGGAAGTGGAGGGAACACTGAAGCTTTCTTT
CASSPRQGSGGNTEAFF
>NA|many|TRBV12-3/TRBV12-4|TRBJ1-5
TGTGCCAGCAGTTTAACGACAGGCAGCAATCAGCCCCAGCATTTT
CASSLTTGSNQPQHF
>NA|many|TRBV29-1|TRBJ1-3
TGCAGCGTTTCGGAGGGAAACACCATATATTTT
CSVSEGNTIYF
>NA|many|TRBV27|TRBJ2-2
TGTGCCAGCAGGACACACAGGGGTTCGGAGGGCACCGGGGAGCTGTTTTTT
CASRTHRGSEGTGELFF
>NA|few|TRBV5-1|TRBJ1-6
TGCGCCAGCAGCACTAGAACAGGGAATTCACCCCTCCACTTT
CASSTRTGNSPLHF
>TRBD1|few|TRBV5-1|TRBJ2-6
TGCGCCAGCAGCTTCGGGACAGGTGCCCTCTCTGGGGCCAACGTCCTGACTTTC
CASSFGTGALSGANVLTF
>NA|many|TRBV6-2/TRBV6-3|TRBJ2-2
TGTGCCAGCAGTTACAACACCGGGGAGCTGTTTTTT
CASSYNTGELFF
>NA|many|TRBV4-1|TRBJ1-1
TGCGCCAGCAGCCAAGATGCACGGAACACTGAAGCTTTCTTT
CASSQDARNTEAFF
>TRBD1|many|TRBV5-1|TRBJ2-7
TGCGCCAGCAGCTTGGAAGGGACAGGCTCGTGGGAGCAGTACTTC
CASSLEGTGSWEQYF
>TRBD1|NA|TRBV2|TRBJ1-2
TGTGCCAGCAGTGAGATTTCCGGACAGGGCTATGGCTACACCTTC
CASSEISGQGYGYTF
>NA|NA|TRBV6-1|TRBJ2-5
TGTGCCAGCAGTGTTACAGGGGGCGCGGGAGGGAGAGAGACCCAGTACTTC
CASSVTGGAGGRETQYF
>TRBD1|NA|TRBV5-1|TRBJ2-7
TGCGCCAGCACCCCCGGGACAGAGGGCAACGAGCAGTACTTC
CASTPGTEGNEQYF
>NA|many|TRBV12-3/TRBV12-4|TRBJ1-1
TGTGCCAGCAGTCTACGACCGGACCTTGAAGCTTTCTTT
CASSLRPDLEAFF